The source of this T cell receptor (beta chain) is a study of blood T cell repertoires in COVID-19 (dated by TCRdb to 2018 to 2020). In the study overall: The collaborator samples originated in the United States, Italy and Spain and spanned the acute and convalescent phases of COVID-19. The prospective study material was composed of cDNA or gDNA derived from T cells, B-cell-depleted T cells, or PBMCs. Subjects who had been exposed to COVID-19, were actively infected with it, or had recovered from it provided the deeply sampled blood TCRbeta repertoires that made up the dataset. The repertoires were released in a freely available public database meant as a resource for research on the immune response to SARS-CoV-2. The samples were drawn from the first 160 participants of the ongoing ImmuneRACE study and from over a thousand subjects provided by 6 global collaborators. The sample metadata nearly always contained a de-identified subject ID, COVID-19 status, age in years and sex. Where available, HLA class I and class II types were taken from metadata supplied by the sample provider and were not determined by assay-based typing. Overall study outcomes, separate from this receptor: Clinical and demographic metadata were provided uncurated, with the amount varying by source and participant.

TCRbeta CDR3 regions were amplified from genomic DNA by means of the immunoSEQ Assay, a bias-controlled multiplex PCR. The paper's data handling went like this. The number of nucleated cells in each sample was estimated from the amplification of reference gene primers within the assay. To quantify the absolute abundance of each unique TCRbeta CDR3 rearrangement, sequence reads were collapsed and filtered. For each sample, productive Simpson clonality was calculated as the square root of Simpson's diversity index over productive rearrangements. TCRdb holds this immuneACCESS table with in-frame rearrangements only. Some clones are missing; in checked studies, unresolved V genes explain under half, and the rest has no known cause. The V and J calls and clone size were taken over from that table, and D and trimming were inferred from the DNA. The sample data list 130,000 to 150,000 clones, and around 90% of these were observed just once. The ten largest clones capture approximately 1.8% of the sample.

The collaborating institutions used their own protocols to collect whole blood in K2EDTA tubes. For TCRbeta analysis, collaborator samples were shipped as frozen whole blood, as isolated PBMCs, or as DNA extracted from either sample type. On this clone: What antigen it recognizes has not been identified. Base qualities are missing; no much larger clone stands one base away.

CDR3 length: 16 amino acids, cysteine to phenylalanine. The read is trimmed to its CDR3 DNA, 48 bases read in frame from base 1. Based on the germline V gene, the CDR1 and CDR2 sequences are SNHLY and FYNNEI. The germline ends are 18 bases apart after V is trimmed by 5 bases and J by 5 bases. This clonotype was sampled from a man in his sixties or seventies with acute or convalescent COVID-19. In this chain, TRBV2 is recombined with TRBJ2-2, with a weak D call of TRBD2 (6 bases match). The specimen sequenced was peripheral blood. In nucleotides, the sequence is TGTGCCAGCAGTCCTCATATGCGGGAAATTACCGGGGAGCTGTTTTTT. Translated, this gives CASSPHMREITGELFF.